Shown below are 22 T cell receptor beta chains from a single sample sequenced in a study of low-dose radiotherapy and immunotherapy resistance in tumors. Time point here: before trial treatment. Alpha- and beta-chain coverage of first-strand cDNA came from TRAV- and TRBV-specific primers. TCRs were amplified for approximately 21 PCR cycles with a constant-region primer and V-primer adapter. A single record per CDR3 protein comes from TCRdb applying MiXCR to the reads. The sample carries tens of thousands of distinct CDR3 sequences, around 18% recorded once. The starting material was PBMCs, obtained before treatment. The receptors were sampled from a male donor with prostate cancer.

This clonotype was detected many times. The chain carries TRBV28 and TRBJ1-5; tentative D call: TRBD1 (5 bases). Trimming removed 2 bases at V and 0 bases at J, with 17 bases between. The V gene's germline CDR1 is MDHEN and CDR2 SYDVKM. CDR3 size: 18 residues. The CDR3 DNA reads TGTGCCAGCAGTTTAATACCCCGACAGAGCTATAGCAATCAGCCCCAGCATTTT. Its translation is CASSLIPRQSYSNQPQHF.

Many counts were recorded for this clonotype. This rearrangement joins TRBV10-3 to TRBJ2-7, with a tentative D call TRBD1 (5 bases). Germline CDR1 is ENHRY and CDR2 is SYGVKD. This CDR3 spans 12 amino acids. Trimming shortened V by 3 bases and J by 5 bases, and 8 bases separated the two germline ends. CDR3 sequence reads: CAISDAGNEQYF. Written as DNA, the CDR3 is TGTGCCATCAGTGACGCAGGGAACGAGCAGTACTTC.

This clonotype appeared many times. The chain carries TRBV29-1 and TRBJ2-7, with 10 nucleotides matching TRBD1. The length of the CDR3 is 14 residues. Looked up from germline, CDR1 is SQVTM and CDR2 is ANQGSEA. The V segment lost 4 bases and the J segment 3 bases; nucleotides outside the gene matches: 6. Written as DNA, the CDR3 is TGCAGCGTTGGAGGGGGACAGGGGTTCTACGAGCAGTACTTC. Translated, it gives CSVGGGQGFYEQYF.

In this sample, this clonotype turned up a few times. V and J are TRBV5-5 and TRBJ1-5; 10 bases agree with TRBD1. CDR3 length: 16 amino acids. The V gene's germline CDR1 is SGHKS and CDR2 YYEKEE (reference sequence). Trimming removed 3 bases from V and 0 bases from J; junction bases left unmatched: 3. DNA of the CDR3: TGTGCCAGCAGCTCCGGGACAGGGGATAGCAATCAGCCCCAGCATTTT. Translation: CASSSGTGDSNQPQHF.

This clonotype was found many times. The rearrangement uses TRBV6-5 and TRBJ2-6, with 8 bases fitting TRBD1. The J segment lost 3 bases and the V segment lost 10 bases, leaving 17 bases of the junction unmatched. The germline CDR1 and CDR2 sequences are MNHEY and SVGAGI. CDR3 length equals 18 residues. CDR3 residues: CANPNLRGLRFGANVLTF. CDR3 bases: TGTGCCAACCCAAATCTCAGGGGGCTTCGATTTGGGGCCAACGTCCTGACTTTC.

In this sample, this clonotype turned up many times. The V gene is TRBV2, the J gene TRBJ1-2, with TRBD1 as a possible D gene (5 bases). This CDR3 contains 13 residues. V was trimmed by 5 bases and J by 1 base, leaving 8 bases between them. The V gene's germline CDR1 is SNHLY and CDR2 FYNNEI. The CDR3 sequence is CASSPDSNYGYTF. The CDR3 DNA sequence: TGTGCCAGCAGTCCCGACAGTAACTATGGCTACACCTTC.

The CDR3: CASSPGVAGGYNEQFF. Here the CDR3 DNA reads TGCGCCAGCAGCCCCGGGGTAGCGGGGGGGTACAATGAGCAGTTCTTC. The V gene is TRBV4-1, the J gene TRBJ2-1; TRBD2 aligns across 11 bases. After removal of 4 bases from V and 4 bases from J, the junction contained 6 bases not matched to a gene. The length of the CDR3 is 16 residues. From germline, CDR1 is MGHRA and CDR2 YSYEKL.

The table lists this clonotype with many counts. The chain recombines TRBV13 with TRBJ1-4; 7 bases are a match to TRBD1. V lost 5 bases, J lost 0 bases, and 9 bases stayed unmatched. Germline CDR1 is PRHDT and CDR2 is FYEKMQ (reference sequence). CDR3 length: 17 residues. The CDR3: CASSGQGQLATNEKLFF. In DNA, the CDR3 is TGTGCCAGCAGCGGCCAGGGACAGCTTGCAACTAATGAAAAACTGTTTTTT.

This clonotype was counted ten times or more. The chain carries TRBV7-9 and TRBJ2-7; tentatively, D is TRBD2 (5 bases). The CDR3 has 14 amino acids. CDR1 and CDR2 from the germline V gene are SEHNR and FQNEAQ (reference sequence). Trimming shortened V by 1 base and J by 7 bases, and 14 bases separated the two germline ends. The CDR3 spells CASSLVTLPGEQYF. CDR3 in DNA: TGTGCCAGCAGCTTAGTGACCCTTCCGGGGGAGCAGTACTTC.

A note on this clonotype: Given a much more abundant clone one base away, this may be a read error. The CDR3 end shows no conserved phenylalanine or tryptophan, and so a read error is likely. This chain joins TRBV6-1 and TRBJ2-5; tentatively, D is TRBD2 (6 bases). Trimming stripped 7 bases from V and 2 bases from J, with 11 bases between. This CDR3 is 13 amino acids long. The germline V gene has CDR1 MNHNS and CDR2 SASEGT. The CDR3 DNA follows: TGTGCCAGCATTGCGGGATATCAAGAGACCCAGTACTTG. It codes for CASIAGYQETQYL.

The chain carries TRBV9 and TRBJ2-1; 7 nucleotides line up with TRBD2. This CDR3 has 15 amino acids. The germline V gene has CDR1 SGDLS and CDR2 YYNGEE. After removal of 0 bases from V and 4 bases from J, the junction contained 4 bases not matched to a gene. The CDR3 bases are TGTGCCAGCAGCGTAGTGGCGGGAGTTTACAATGAGCAGTTCTTC. Residues: CASSVVAGVYNEQFF.

Many counts were recorded for this clonotype. V and J are TRBV25-1 and TRBJ1-4; possible D gene TRBD1, 6 bases. The CDR3 has 14 amino acids. V was pared by 2 bases and J by 11 bases, with 15 bases between. Germline assignment: CDR1 MGHDK and CDR2 SYGVNS. DNA for the CDR3: TGTGCCAGCAGTGAAAACAGGGCGGTCGGGAAACTGTTTTTT. Its protein product is CASSENRAVGKLFF.

Remarks on this clonotype: This may stem from a read error, because a much larger clone lies one nucleotide away. The chain has TRBV7-7 and TRBJ2-5; no definite D call. CDR3 length equals 14 residues. Germline V gene data show CDR1 as SSHAT and CDR2 as FNYEAQ (reference sequence). CDR3 DNA: TGTGCTAGCAGCTTAGCTGGTAGGGAAGAGACCCAGTACTTC. Its protein product is CASSLAGREETQYF.

The V gene is TRBV13, the J gene TRBJ2-1, with 13 bases aligning to TRBD2. Germline V CDR1 and CDR2: PRHDT, FYEKMQ (reference sequence). Trimming cost V 5 bases and J 12 bases; bases outside gene matches: 22. This CDR3 is built from 19 residues. CDR3 nucleotide sequence: TGTGCCAGCAGCCTCCCGGGTGGGGGTACTAGCGGGAGGGAGGATGGGCAGTTCTTC. Its translation is CASSLPGGGTSGREDGQFF.

This CDR3 is CASSIDFRTGELFF. CDR3 DNA: TGTGCCAGTAGTATAGATTTTCGAACCGGGGAGCTGTTTTTT. V usage is TRBV19 and J usage is TRBJ2-2; unclear D gene. V was shortened by 0 bases and J by 5 bases, with 7 bases between the two germline ends. Germline CDR1 and CDR2: LNHDA and SQIVND (reference sequence). The CDR3 is 14 residues long.

This chain connects TRBV24-1 to TRBJ2-2; D is perhaps TRBD2 (5 bases). CDR1 is KGHDR, CDR2 SFDVKD, per germline. CDR3 length: 14 residues. V lost 6 bases to trimming and J lost 1 base, with 8 bases between them. The CDR3 reads CATSSSGNTGELFF. CDR3 coding DNA: TGTGCCACCAGTTCGAGCGGGAACACCGGGGAGCTGTTTTTT.

This clonotype occurred a few times. J is TRBJ1-1 and V is TRBV6-2 or TRBV6-3; D perhaps matches TRBD1 (6 bases). Germline values: CDR1 MNHEY, CDR2 SVGEGT. This CDR3 contains 16 residues. The V gene lost 7 bases and the J gene lost 6 bases, with 24 bases spanning the gap. The DNA for the CDR3 is TGTGCCAGCAAGAGATCATCCAGTGGGGGGGCAGCTGAAGCTTTCTTT. As protein: CASKRSSSGGAAEAFF.

V gene TRBV5-4 combines with J gene TRBJ2-4; a possible D gene is TRBD2 (5 bases). Trimming shortened V by 0 bases and J by 8 bases, and 18 bases separated the two germline ends. Germline V lookup: CDR1 SGHNT, CDR2 YYREEE (reference sequence). This CDR3 comprises 16 residues. CDR3 bases: TGTGCCAGCAGCTTGGGAGGGCGGTACCAAAACGACATTCAGTACTTC. Amino acid sequence: CASSLGGRYQNDIQYF.

This clonotype was observed many times. The chain uses TRBV18 and TRBJ1-1; the match to TRBD1 covers 7 bases. V lost 3 bases, J lost 1 base, and 5 bases stayed unmatched. CDR3 length: 15 residues. Germline CDR1 reads KGHSH; CDR2 reads LQKENI. In DNA, the CDR3 is TGTGCCAGCTCACCGGCGGGACAGAAGAACACTGAAGCTTTCTTT. Residues: CASSPAGQKNTEAFF.

The sample holds many counts of this clonotype. This rearrangement joins TRBV11-1 to TRBJ2-7, with 8 bases lining up with TRBD2. CDR3 length equals 14 residues. The J segment lost 5 bases and the V segment lost 3 bases, leaving 6 bases of the junction unmatched. CDR1 and CDR2 (germline): SGHAT, FQDESV (reference sequence). This CDR3 is CASSFGRGSNEQYF. CDR3 DNA: TGTGCCAGCAGCTTCGGGAGGGGATCCAACGAGCAGTACTTC.

Concerning this clonotype: Mismatch with germline at one junction end may stem from a read error. The chain couples TRBV5-1 to TRBJ2-1, with 12 bases lining up with TRBD2. Germline V gene data show CDR1 as SGHRS and CDR2 as YFSETQ. CDR3 length: 16 amino acids. CDR3 sequence: CASSLVGLAGRNEQFF. The CDR3 DNA is TGTGCCAGCAGCTTGGTTGGACTAGCGGGGCGAAATGAGCAGTTCTTC.

This chain uses TRBV12-3 or TRBV12-4 with TRBJ2-1; 8 bases align to TRBD2. Trimming removed 8 bases from V and 0 bases from J; junction bases left unmatched: 0. The CDR3 has 13 residues. The CDR3 region is CASAGGSYNEQFF. CDR3 in DNA: TGTGCCAGCGCGGGGGGCTCCTACAATGAGCAGTTCTTC.